This TCR beta chain comes out of a study of regulatory T cells in long-lasting Graves disease. The time point is: newly diagnosed GD, antithyroid drugs for less than 3 months. Making the TCR library involved RNA that had been extracted from PBMCs. Libraries of TCR beta came from iRepertoire HTBI primers plus Arm-PCR of CDR3 regions. In the study's own analysis: Gene usage covered 50 to 75 TRBV and more than 13 TRBJ segments. A single record per CDR3 protein comes from TCRdb applying MiXCR to the multiplex PCR reads. In this record, the V and J calls reflect TCRdb's handling and not the investigators' own analysis. In the table there are hundreds of thousands of distinct CDR3 sequences, about 16% of which are singletons. These data also formed part of another study, on T cells in Graves' hyperthyroidism and ophthalmopathy. That report adds: A first-round RT-PCR of the TCR CDR3 used the HTBI primer set.

The input for sequencing was peripheral blood mononuclear cells (PBMCs), taken at new diagnosis, from a patient treated with antithyroid drugs. The sequence was collected from a woman between 25 and 40 years old with Graves disease.

CDR3: CASRRLDTHTEAFF. In DNA form, the CDR3 reads TGTGCCAGCAGAAGGCTGGACACCCACACTGAAGCTTTCTTT. This chain links TRBV9 with TRBJ1-1; a possible D gene is TRBD1 (5 bases). Per germline, CDR1 SGDLS and CDR2 YYNGEE. The CDR3 totals 14 residues. The V end lost 5 bases, the J end lost 3 bases, and 14 bases lay between the germline ends.